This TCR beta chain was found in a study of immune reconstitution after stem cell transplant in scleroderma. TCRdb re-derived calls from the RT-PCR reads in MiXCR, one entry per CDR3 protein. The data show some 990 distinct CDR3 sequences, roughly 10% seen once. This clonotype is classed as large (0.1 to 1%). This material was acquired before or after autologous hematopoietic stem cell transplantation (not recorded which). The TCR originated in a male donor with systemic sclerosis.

CDR3 nucleotide sequence: TGCAGTGCAAAGGGACGGGCCGGTTCCTACGAGCAGTACTTC. It codes for CSAKGRAGSYEQYF. The chain is built from TRBV20-1 and TRBJ2-7, with D perhaps TRBD1 or TRBD2 (5 bases each). The germline CDR1 and CDR2 sequences are DFQATT and SNEGSKA (reference sequence). The CDR3 contains 14 residues. Deletions cut 6 bases from V and 1 base from J, with 16 bases between.